The 23 T cell receptor beta chains presented below share a single source sample, sequenced in a study of sequential checkpoint blockade in melanoma. Indicated treatment: randomized to nivolumab then ipilimumab (arm A) or the reverse (arm B). Profiling relied on immunoSEQ multiplex PCR, and the TCRdb table lists in-frame clones only, not all of them. The sample yields under 6,500 clones, roughly nine tenths seen once. Sequenced material: CD8+ T cells sorted from blood (inferred from file names), taken from a patient given nivolumab and ipilimumab in sequence. These receptors all come from a human donor with melanoma.

The V gene is TRBV13, the J gene TRBJ1-1; D unresolved. With 2 bases removed from V and 6 bases from J, the gap between germline ends came to 7 bases. The length of the CDR3 is 12 residues. Germline V gene data show CDR1 as PRHDT and CDR2 as FYEKMQ (reference sequence). DNA of the CDR3: TGTGCCAGCAGCTTAAGTCAGTCTGAAGCTTTCTTT. This sequence encodes CASSLSQSEAFF.

The chain links TRBV4-1 to TRBJ2-7; tentatively, D is TRBD1 (6 bases). The V and J ends lost 8 bases and 1 base respectively, with 15 bases between them. This CDR3 contains 14 residues. Germline V lookup: CDR1 MGHRA, CDR2 YSYEKL. CDR3 DNA: TGCGCCAGCGCCTGGGGGCTCGGTTCCTACGAGCAGTACTTC. It encodes CASAWGLGSYEQYF.

CDR3 sequence: CASSSPGTGDSPLHF. In nucleotides, the CDR3 is TGTGCCAGCAGTTCCCCCGGGACAGGGGATTCACCCCTCCACTTT. This chain uses TRBV27 with TRBJ1-6, with 10 bases identical to TRBD1. CDR3 length: 15 residues. With V trimmed by 4 bases and J by 8 bases, 5 bases remained unmatched. Germline lookup yields CDR1 MNHEY and CDR2 SMNVEV (reference sequence).

V is TRBV6-1 and J is TRBJ2-7; 9 bases are shared with TRBD1. Per germline, CDR1 MNHNS and CDR2 SASEGT. The CDR3 length is 14 residues. V gave up 10 bases and J gave up 1 base; unmatched junction bases: 8. CDR3 protein: CATLGTGSSYEQYF. CDR3 nucleotide sequence: TGTGCCACCTTAGGGACAGGGTCTTCCTACGAGCAGTACTTC.

The rearrangement uses TRBV4-2 and TRBJ2-5, with 8 bases fitting TRBD1. Germline V CDR1 and CDR2: LGHNA, YNFKEQ. This CDR3 is built from 15 residues. V gave up 4 bases and J gave up 4 bases; unmatched junction bases: 8. CDR3 amino acids: CASSPLDRVGETQYF. CDR3 nucleotide sequence: TGTGCCAGCAGCCCACTGGACAGGGTGGGAGAGACCCAGTACTTC.

The chain joins TRBV6-6 to TRBJ2-1; D may be TRBD2 (5 bases). V dropped 0 bases and J dropped 9 bases, with 15 bases sitting between them. Germline-derived CDR1 and CDR2 are MNHNY and SVGAGI (reference sequence). The CDR3 sequence is 15 residues long. The CDR3 DNA is TGTGCCAGCAGTTACTCAGGCTCTAGCAATAGTGAGCAGTTCTTC. This encodes CASSYSGSSNSEQFF.

The CDR3, as DNA: TGTGCCAGCAGTGGGCAACAGGGCGTCGCTTTCTTT. As protein: CASSGQQGVAFF. This chain connects TRBV27 to TRBJ1-1; TRBD1 might be the D (6 bases). Germline-derived CDR1 and CDR2 are MNHEY and SMNVEV (reference sequence). Trimming took off 5 bases at V and 11 bases at J, with 15 bases between the two ends. This CDR3 is built from 12 residues.

The chain employs TRBV2 and TRBJ2-1; D not certain. The ends were cut back, 5 bases at V and 12 bases at J, with 14 bases in the middle. Germline V CDR1 and CDR2: SNHLY, FYNNEI. CDR3 length: 12 amino acids. The CDR3 DNA is TGTGCCAGCAGTTCACCGACTGACGGGCAGTTCTTC. Translated, it gives CASSSPTDGQFF.

The gene calls are TRBV5-1 and TRBJ2-1, with TRBD2 matching over 9 bases. After removal of 4 bases from V and 0 bases from J, the junction contained 2 bases not matched to a gene. CDR3 length: 15 amino acids. Germline CDR1 reads SGHRS; CDR2 reads YFSETQ. CDR3 sequence: CASSNSGSSYNEQFF. The DNA for the CDR3 is TGCGCCAGCAGCAATAGCGGGAGCTCCTACAATGAGCAGTTCTTC.

V usage is TRBV7-9 and J usage is TRBJ1-4; 7 bases match TRBD1. This CDR3 region has 16 residues. The germline V gene encodes CDR1 SEHNR and CDR2 FQNEAQ (reference sequence). Trimming removed 4 bases from V and 9 bases from J; junction bases left unmatched: 14. CDR3 coding DNA: TGTGCCAGCAGCTCCGGGACAGAAGCTGGAATGAAAAAACTGTTTTTT. It is translated as CASSSGTEAGMKKLFF.

The genes are TRBV9 and TRBJ2-1; TRBD2 aligns across 9 bases. The CDR3 is made up of 15 amino acids. J lost 9 bases, V lost 0 bases, and 7 bases had no gene match. The germline gives CDR1 SGDLS, CDR2 YYNGEE. The CDR3 loop is CASSVGTSARVEQFF. The CDR3 region has the DNA TGTGCCAGCAGCGTAGGGACTAGCGCTAGGGTTGAGCAGTTCTTC.

The chain recombines TRBV19 with TRBJ1-5; 9 bases match TRBD1. Germline V gene lookup returns CDR1 LNHDA and CDR2 SQIVND (reference sequence). V gave up 2 bases and J gave up 4 bases; unmatched junction bases: 3. The CDR3 runs 15 residues. The CDR3 sequence is CASSILGTGNQPQHF. CDR3 nucleotides: TGTGCCAGTAGTATACTAGGGACAGGGAATCAGCCCCAGCATTTT.

This sequence joins TRBV27 and TRBJ2-3, with D perhaps TRBD1 (6 bases). Germline V gene data show CDR1 as MNHEY and CDR2 as SMNVEV (reference sequence). V lost 5 bases, J lost 4 bases, and 16 bases lay in between. The CDR3 has 15 residues. The CDR3 region has the DNA TGTGCCAGCAGTCCCCATGGCGCAGGGGCAGATACGCAGTATTTT. It is translated as CASSPHGAGADTQYF.

The rearrangement links TRBV2 to TRBJ2-7; TRBD2 might be the D (5 bases). The length of the CDR3 is 16 residues. V lost 8 bases to trimming and J lost 5 bases, with 25 bases between them. The V gene's germline CDR1 is SNHLY and CDR2 FYNNEI. The CDR3 reads CASGPTGSISPDEQYF. As DNA, the CDR3 is TGTGCCAGCGGCCCCACGGGGTCTATCAGTCCTGACGAGCAGTACTTC.

The chain combines TRBV18 with TRBJ2-1, with TRBD2 identical over 11 bases. The J segment lost 2 bases and the V segment lost 0 bases, leaving 9 bases of the junction unmatched. This CDR3 comprises 19 residues. CDR1 is KGHSH, CDR2 LQKENI, per germline. In DNA form, the CDR3 reads TGTGCCAGCTCACCACCCTTCGGGACTAGCGGCTTAACCTACAATGAGCAGTTCTTC. Protein sequence: CASSPPFGTSGLTYNEQFF. Based on the CDR3 plus reference TRBV18 and TRBJ2-1, the full variable domain is NAGVMQNPRHLVRRRGQEARLRCSPMKGHSHVYWYRQLPEEGLKFMVYLQKENIIDESGMPKERFSAEFPKEGPSILRIQQVVRGDSAAYFCASSPPFGTSGLTYNEQFFGPGTRLTVL.

CDR3: CASSYSQGHEQFF. The DNA of the CDR3 is TGTGCCAGCAGTTACTCACAGGGCCATGAGCAGTTCTTC. This rearrangement joins TRBV6-5 to TRBJ2-1, with D possibly TRBD1 on 6 matching bases. Germline V lookup: CDR1 MNHEY, CDR2 SVGAGI. The germline V and J ends were trimmed by 0 bases and 8 bases, with 8 bases remaining between them. The CDR3 spans 13 residues.

The CDR3 is CSVRYSLGEQYF. CDR3 sequence (DNA): TGCAGCGTTAGGTACAGCCTCGGAGAGCAGTACTTC. The rearrangement joins TRBV29-1 to TRBJ2-7; D is unclear. The CDR3 contains 12 residues. Trimming pared 5 bases from V and 7 bases from J, leaving 15 bases between. Germline V gene data show CDR1 as SQVTM and CDR2 as ANQGSEA.

The chain carries TRBV4-1 and TRBJ2-7, with a tentative D call TRBD2 (5 bases). The CDR3 covers 13 residues. Germline V gene data show CDR1 as MGHRA and CDR2 as YSYEKL. Trimming removed 3 bases at V and 7 bases at J, with 13 bases between. The CDR3 is CASSQGSGFEQYF. The CDR3 coding sequence is TGCGCCAGCAGCCAGGGGAGCGGCTTTGAGCAGTACTTC.

The genes are TRBV7-6 and TRBJ2-3, with 7 bases fitting TRBD2. Per the germline V gene, CDR1 is SGHVS and CDR2 is FNYEAQ. The junction had 4 bases not matched to a gene; V was cut back by 5 bases and J by 2 bases. The CDR3 covers 14 residues. CDR3 loop: CASSLRDYTDTQYF. DNA for the CDR3: TGTGCCAGCAGCCTCCGGGACTACACAGATACGCAGTATTTT. Variable domain in full (rest from reference TRBV7-6 and TRBJ2-3): GAGVSQSPRYKVTKRGQDVALRCDPISGHVSLYWYRQALGQGPEFLTYFNYEAQQDKSGLPNDRFSAERPEGSISTLTIQRTEQRDSAMYRCASSLRDYTDTQYFGPGTRLTVL.

The rearrangement joins TRBV28 to TRBJ2-7, with 7 bases matching TRBD2. V gave up 5 bases and J gave up 6 bases; unmatched junction bases: 4. CDR1 and CDR2 (germline): MDHEN, SYDVKM. This CDR3 spans 12 amino acids. The CDR3 nucleotides are TGTGCCAGCAGTACTTCTAGCGGCGAGCAGTACTTC. This translates into CASSTSSGEQYF.

The chain links TRBV2 to TRBJ2-1, with 16 bases that match TRBD2. J was trimmed by 1 base and V by 6 bases; bases with no gene match: 9. In germline, CDR1 is SNHLY, CDR2 FYNNEI. The CDR3 totals 19 residues. As DNA, the CDR3 is TGTGCCAGCAGGGACTTCGGGACTAGCGGGAGGGGGTCCTACAATGAGCAGTTCTTC. As protein: CASRDFGTSGRGSYNEQFF.

The chain uses TRBV29-1 and TRBJ1-2; 9 positions agree with TRBD1. The CDR3 runs to 14 residues. V lost 6 bases, J lost 8 bases, and 13 bases stayed unmatched. Germline assignment: CDR1 SQVTM and CDR2 ANQGSEA. The CDR3 loop reads CSVSSGQGTYGYTF. CDR3 coding DNA: TGCAGCGTCTCCTCGGGACAGGGAACCTACGGCTACACCTTC. Filled out from reference TRBV29-1 and TRBJ1-2, the complete variable domain reads SAVISQKPSRDICQRGTSLTIQCQVDSQVTMMFWYRQQPGQSLTLIATANQGSEATYESGFVIDKFPISRPNLTFSTLTVSNMSPEDSSIYLCSVSSGQGTYGYTFGSGTRLTVV.

This clone occurred once. The chain is built from TRBV4-1 and TRBJ1-5; D might be TRBD1 (6 bases). The CDR3 runs to 17 residues. Germline CDR1 is MGHRA and CDR2 is YSYEKL. Trimming shortened V by 2 bases and J by 0 bases, and 14 bases separated the two germline ends. The CDR3, as DNA: TGCGCCAGCAGCCAAAAGAGCCACAGGGATAGCAATCAGCCCCAGCATTTT. This gives the protein CASSQKSHRDSNQPQHF.